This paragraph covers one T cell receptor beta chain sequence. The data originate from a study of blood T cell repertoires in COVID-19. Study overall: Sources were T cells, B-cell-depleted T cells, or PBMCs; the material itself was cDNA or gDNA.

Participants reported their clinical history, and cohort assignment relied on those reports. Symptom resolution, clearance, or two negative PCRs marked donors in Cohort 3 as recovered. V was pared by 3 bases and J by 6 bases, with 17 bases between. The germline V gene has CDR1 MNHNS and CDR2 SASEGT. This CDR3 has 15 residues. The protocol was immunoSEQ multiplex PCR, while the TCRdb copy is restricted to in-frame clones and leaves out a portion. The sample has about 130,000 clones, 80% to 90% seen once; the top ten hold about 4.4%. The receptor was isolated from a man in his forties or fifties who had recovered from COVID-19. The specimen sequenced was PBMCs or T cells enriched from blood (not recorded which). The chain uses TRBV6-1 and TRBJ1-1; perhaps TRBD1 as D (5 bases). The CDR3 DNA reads TGTGCCAGCAGTGATGGGCAGGGTGGTAGGGCTGAAGCTTTCTTT. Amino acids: CASSDGQGGRAEAFF.